This T cell receptor (beta chain) was sequenced for a study of blood T cell repertoires in COVID-19. V gave up 4 bases and J gave up 7 bases, with 17 bases separating them. This CDR3 has 15 residues. In germline, CDR1 is KGHSH, CDR2 LQKENI. This clone appeared a single time. Methods used by the authors: From reference gene primer amplification, estimates of nucleated cell counts were derived. The table came from immunoSEQ multiplex PCR; TCRdb's copy has only in-frame clones and leaves some out. D and trimming come from the DNA, and the V and J calls and clone size come from that table. The sample shows about 210,000 clones, 81% of them seen only once.

The chain joins TRBV18 to TRBJ1-5; a weak D match, TRBD1 (6 bases). This TCR was recovered from a woman aged 45-65 years with acute COVID-19. Sequenced input: PBMCs or T cells enriched from blood (not recorded which). The CDR3 bases are TGTGCCAGCTCACAATCAACAGGGAACAACCAGCCCCAGCATTTT. It encodes CASSQSTGNNQPQHF.